This T cell receptor (beta chain) emerged from a study of CD8+CD57+ T cells in acquired aplastic anemia. Study as a whole: The DNA of sorted CD4+ and CD8+ cells averaged approximately 2.9 ug. Healthy donor CD4+ cell samples had a mean of around 10 million reads.

Genomic DNA constituted the template upon which TCR beta VDJ and CDR3 profiling was performed. Via MiXCR, TCRdb re-called the reads, giving one row per CDR3 protein. The sample carries under 250,000 distinct CDR3 sequences, roughly 35% recorded once. With 1 base removed from V and 6 bases from J, the gap between germline ends came to 6 bases. The CDR3 extends over 13 amino acids. Germline assignment: CDR1 SGHNT and CDR2 YENEEA. The V gene is TRBV11-3, the J gene TRBJ2-2, with D unresolved. The sample comprised sorted CD4+, CD8+, or CD8+CD57+ T cells (not recorded which) from PBMCs. This clonotype originated in a human donor in good health, serving as a control. CDR3 nucleotides: TGTGCCAGCAGCTTAGGGGGTTCCGGGGAGCTGTTTTTT. This codes for CASSLGGSGELFF.